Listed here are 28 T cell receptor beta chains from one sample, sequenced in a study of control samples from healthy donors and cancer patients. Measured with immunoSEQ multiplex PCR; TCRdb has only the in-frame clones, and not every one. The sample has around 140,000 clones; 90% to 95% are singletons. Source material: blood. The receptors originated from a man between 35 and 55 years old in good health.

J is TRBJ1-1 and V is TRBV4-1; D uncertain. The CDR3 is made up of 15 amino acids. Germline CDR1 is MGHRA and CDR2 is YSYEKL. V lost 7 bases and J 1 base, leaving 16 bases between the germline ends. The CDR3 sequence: CASISIRGANTEAFF. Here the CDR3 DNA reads TGCGCCAGCATCTCAATAAGAGGAGCGAACACTGAAGCTTTCTTT.

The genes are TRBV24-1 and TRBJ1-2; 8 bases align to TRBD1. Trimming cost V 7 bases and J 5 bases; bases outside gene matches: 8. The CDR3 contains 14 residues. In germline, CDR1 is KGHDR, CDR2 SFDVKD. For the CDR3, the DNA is TGTGCCACCAGCCAGGGGGCCGGGGAATATGGCTACACCTTC. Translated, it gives CATSQGAGEYGYTF.

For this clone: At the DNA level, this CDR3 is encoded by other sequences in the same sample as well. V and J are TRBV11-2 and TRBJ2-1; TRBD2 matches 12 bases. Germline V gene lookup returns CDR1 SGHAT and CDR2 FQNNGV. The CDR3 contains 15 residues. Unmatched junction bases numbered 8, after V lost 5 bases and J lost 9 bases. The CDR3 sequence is CASSTPSGRAREQFF. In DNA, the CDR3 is TGTGCCAGCAGCACTCCTAGCGGGAGGGCCCGTGAGCAGTTCTTC.

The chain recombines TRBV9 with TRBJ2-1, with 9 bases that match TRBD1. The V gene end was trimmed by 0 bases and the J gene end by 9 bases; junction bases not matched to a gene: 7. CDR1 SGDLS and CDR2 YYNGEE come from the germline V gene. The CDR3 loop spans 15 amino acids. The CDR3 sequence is CASSVEGDREGEQFF. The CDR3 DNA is TGTGCCAGCAGCGTAGAGGGGGACAGGGAAGGTGAGCAGTTCTTC.

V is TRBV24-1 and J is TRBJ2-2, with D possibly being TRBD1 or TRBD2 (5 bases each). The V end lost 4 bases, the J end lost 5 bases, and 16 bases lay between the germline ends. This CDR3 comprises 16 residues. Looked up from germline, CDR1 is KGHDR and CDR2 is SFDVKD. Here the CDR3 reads CATSDTPGARTGELFF. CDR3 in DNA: TGTGCCACCAGTGACACACCCGGGGCGAGGACCGGGGAGCTGTTTTTT.

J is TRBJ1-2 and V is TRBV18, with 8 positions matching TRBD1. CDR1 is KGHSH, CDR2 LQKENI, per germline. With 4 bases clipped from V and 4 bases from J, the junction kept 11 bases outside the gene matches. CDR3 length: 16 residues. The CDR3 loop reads CASSRLEQGGLYGYTF. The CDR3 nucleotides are TGTGCCAGCTCACGATTAGAACAGGGGGGCCTCTATGGCTACACCTTC.

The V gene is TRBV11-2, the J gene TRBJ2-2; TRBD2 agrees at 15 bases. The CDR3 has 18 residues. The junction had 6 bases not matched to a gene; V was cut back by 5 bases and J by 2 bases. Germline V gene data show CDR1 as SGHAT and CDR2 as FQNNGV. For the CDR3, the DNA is TGTGCCAGCAGCCGCGGACTAGCGGGGGGGCGAAACACCGGGGAGCTGTTTTTT. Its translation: CASSRGLAGGRNTGELFF. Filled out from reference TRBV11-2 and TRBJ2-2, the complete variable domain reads EAGVAQSPRYKIIEKRQSVAFWCNPISGHATLYWYQQILGQGPKLLIQFQNNGVVDDSQLPKDRFSAERLKGVDSTLKIQPAKLEDSAVYLCASSRGLAGGRNTGELFFGEGSRLTVL.

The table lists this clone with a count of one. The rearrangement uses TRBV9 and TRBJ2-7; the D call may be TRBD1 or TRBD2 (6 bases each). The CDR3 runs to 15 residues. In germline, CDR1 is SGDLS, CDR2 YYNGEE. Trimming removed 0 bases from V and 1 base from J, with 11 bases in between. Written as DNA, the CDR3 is TGTGCCAGCAGCGTAGCAGGGGACTTTTCCTACGAGCAGTACTTC. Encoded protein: CASSVAGDFSYEQYF. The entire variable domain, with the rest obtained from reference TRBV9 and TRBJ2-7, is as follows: DSGVTQTPKHLITATGQRVTLRCSPRSGDLSVYWYQQSLDQGLQFLIQYYNGEERAKGNILERFSAQQFPDLHSELNLSSLELGDSALYFCASSVAGDFSYEQYFGPGTRLTVT.

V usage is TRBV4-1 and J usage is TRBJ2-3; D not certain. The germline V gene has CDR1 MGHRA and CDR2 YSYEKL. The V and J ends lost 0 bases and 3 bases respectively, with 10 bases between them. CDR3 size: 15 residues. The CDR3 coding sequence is TGCGCCAGCAGCCAAGAAGGCCAGGAGACAGATACGCAGTATTTT. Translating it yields CASSQEGQETDTQYF.

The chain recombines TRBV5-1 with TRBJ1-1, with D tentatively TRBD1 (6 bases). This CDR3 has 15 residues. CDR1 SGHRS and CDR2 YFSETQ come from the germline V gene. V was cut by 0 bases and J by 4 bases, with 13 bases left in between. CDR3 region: CASSLEGHPGTEAFF. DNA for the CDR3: TGCGCCAGCAGCTTGGAGGGACACCCGGGCACTGAAGCTTTCTTT.

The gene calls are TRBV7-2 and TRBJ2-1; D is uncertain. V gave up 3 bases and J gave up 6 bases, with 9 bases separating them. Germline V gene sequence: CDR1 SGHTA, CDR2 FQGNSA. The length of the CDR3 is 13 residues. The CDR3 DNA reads TGTGCCAGCAGCTTCTATAATTCCAATGAGCAGTTCTTC. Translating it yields CASSFYNSNEQFF.

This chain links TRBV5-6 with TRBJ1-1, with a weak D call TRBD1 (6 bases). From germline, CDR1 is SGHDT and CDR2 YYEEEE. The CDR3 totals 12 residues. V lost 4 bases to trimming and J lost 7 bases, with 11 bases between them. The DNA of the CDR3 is TGTGCCAGCAGCCTACAGGGCGGTGAAGCTTTCTTT. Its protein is CASSLQGGEAFF.

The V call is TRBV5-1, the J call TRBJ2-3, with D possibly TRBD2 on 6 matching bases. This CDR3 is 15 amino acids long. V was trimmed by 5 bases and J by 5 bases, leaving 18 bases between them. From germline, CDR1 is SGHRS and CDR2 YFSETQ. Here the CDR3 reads CASSGGEVFRDTQYF. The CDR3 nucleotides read TGCGCCAGCAGTGGAGGGGAGGTGTTCCGAGATACGCAGTATTTT.

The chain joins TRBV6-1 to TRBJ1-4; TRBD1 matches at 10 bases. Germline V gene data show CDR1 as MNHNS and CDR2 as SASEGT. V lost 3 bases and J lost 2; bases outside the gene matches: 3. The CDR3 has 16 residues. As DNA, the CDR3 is TGTGCCAGCAGTGACGACAGGGGGCGGACTAATGAAAAACTGTTTTTT. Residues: CASSDDRGRTNEKLFF.

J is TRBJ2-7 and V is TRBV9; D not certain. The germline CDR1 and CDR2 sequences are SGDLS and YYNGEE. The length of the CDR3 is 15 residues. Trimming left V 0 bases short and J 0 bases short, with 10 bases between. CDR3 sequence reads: CASSVAPVGSYEQYF. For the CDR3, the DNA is TGTGCCAGCAGCGTAGCTCCAGTCGGCTCCTACGAGCAGTACTTC.

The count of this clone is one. The CDR3 sequence is CATSTTQNTEAFF. The CDR3 bases are TGTGCCACCAGCACAACACAGAACACTGAAGCTTTCTTT. The chain has TRBV15 and TRBJ1-1; D is unresolved. Trimming stripped 4 bases from V and 1 base from J, with 7 bases between. CDR3 length: 13 amino acids. Germline CDR1 and CDR2: LNHNV and YYDKDF (reference sequence).

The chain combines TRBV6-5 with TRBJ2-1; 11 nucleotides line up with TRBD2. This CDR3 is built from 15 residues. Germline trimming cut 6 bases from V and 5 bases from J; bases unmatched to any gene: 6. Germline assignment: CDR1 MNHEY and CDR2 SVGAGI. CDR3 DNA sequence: TGTGCCAGCAGCTCAGCGGGACTAGCGGACAATGAGCAGTTCTTC. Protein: CASSSAGLADNEQFF.

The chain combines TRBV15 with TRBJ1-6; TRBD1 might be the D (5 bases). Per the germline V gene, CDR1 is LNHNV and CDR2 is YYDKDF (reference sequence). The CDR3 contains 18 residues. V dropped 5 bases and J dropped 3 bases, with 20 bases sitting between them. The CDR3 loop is CATSLTIRGGDYNSPLHF. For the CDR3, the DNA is TGTGCCACCAGCCTGACAATCCGCGGGGGTGACTATAATTCACCCCTCCACTTT.

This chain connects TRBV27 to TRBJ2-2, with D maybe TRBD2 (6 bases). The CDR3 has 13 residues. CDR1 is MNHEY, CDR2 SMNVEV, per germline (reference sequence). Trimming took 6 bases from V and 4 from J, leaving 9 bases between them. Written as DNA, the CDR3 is TGTGCCAGCAGCTGGAGGGGCACCGGGGAGCTGTTTTTT. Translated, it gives CASSWRGTGELFF.

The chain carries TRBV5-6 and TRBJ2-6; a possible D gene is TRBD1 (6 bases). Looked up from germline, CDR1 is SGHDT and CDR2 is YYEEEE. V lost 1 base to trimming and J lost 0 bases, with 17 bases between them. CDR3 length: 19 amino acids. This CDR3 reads CASSLQGNGADSGANVLTF. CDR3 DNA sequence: TGTGCCAGCAGCTTGCAGGGGAATGGGGCTGACTCTGGGGCCAACGTCCTGACTTTC.

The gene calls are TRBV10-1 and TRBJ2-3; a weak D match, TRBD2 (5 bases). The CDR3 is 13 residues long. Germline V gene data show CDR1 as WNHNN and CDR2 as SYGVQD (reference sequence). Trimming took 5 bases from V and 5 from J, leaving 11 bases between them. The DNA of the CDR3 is TGCGCCAGCAGTAGAGGGATGCTAGATACGCAGTATTTT. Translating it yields CASSRGMLDTQYF.

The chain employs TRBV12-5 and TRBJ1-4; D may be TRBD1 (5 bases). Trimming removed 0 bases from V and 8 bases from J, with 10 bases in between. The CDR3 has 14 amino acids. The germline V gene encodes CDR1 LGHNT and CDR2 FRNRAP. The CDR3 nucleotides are TGTGCTAGTGGTTTGGTCGAAAGGACAGAAAAACTGTTTTTT. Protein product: CASGLVERTEKLFF.

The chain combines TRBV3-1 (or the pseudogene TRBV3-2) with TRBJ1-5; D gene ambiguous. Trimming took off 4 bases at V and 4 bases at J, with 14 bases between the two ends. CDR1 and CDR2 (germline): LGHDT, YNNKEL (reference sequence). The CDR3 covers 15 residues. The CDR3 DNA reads TGTGCCAGCAGCCCCTCATCGGGTGTGAATCAGCCCCAGCATTTT. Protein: CASSPSSGVNQPQHF.

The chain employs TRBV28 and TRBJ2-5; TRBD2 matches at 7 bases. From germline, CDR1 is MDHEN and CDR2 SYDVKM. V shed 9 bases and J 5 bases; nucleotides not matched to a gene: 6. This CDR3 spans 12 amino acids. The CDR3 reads CASRGVQETQYF. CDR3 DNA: TGTGCCAGTCGGGGGGTTCAGGAGACCCAGTACTTC.

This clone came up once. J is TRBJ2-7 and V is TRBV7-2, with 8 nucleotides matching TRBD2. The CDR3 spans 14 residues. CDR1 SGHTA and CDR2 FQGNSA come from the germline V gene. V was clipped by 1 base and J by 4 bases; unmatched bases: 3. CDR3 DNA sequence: TGTGCCAGCAGCTTAGGACTAGCGAGGTACGAGCAGTACTTC. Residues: CASSLGLARYEQYF.

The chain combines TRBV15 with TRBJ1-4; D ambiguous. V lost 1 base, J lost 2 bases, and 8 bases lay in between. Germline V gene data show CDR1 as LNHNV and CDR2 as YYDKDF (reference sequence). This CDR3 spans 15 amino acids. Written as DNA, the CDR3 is TGTGCCACCAGCAGAGCGGTCCCCACTAATGAAAAACTGTTTTTT. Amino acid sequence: CATSRAVPTNEKLFF.

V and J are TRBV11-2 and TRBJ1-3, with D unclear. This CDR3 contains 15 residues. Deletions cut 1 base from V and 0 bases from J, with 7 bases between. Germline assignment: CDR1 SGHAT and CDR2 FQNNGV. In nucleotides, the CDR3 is TGTGCCAGCAGCTTAGGTGTGGTCTCTGGAAACACCATATATTTT. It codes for CASSLGVVSGNTIYF. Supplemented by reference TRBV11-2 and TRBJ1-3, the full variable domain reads EAGVAQSPRYKIIEKRQSVAFWCNPISGHATLYWYQQILGQGPKLLIQFQNNGVVDDSQLPKDRFSAERLKGVDSTLKIQPAKLEDSAVYLCASSLGVVSGNTIYFGEGSWLTVV.

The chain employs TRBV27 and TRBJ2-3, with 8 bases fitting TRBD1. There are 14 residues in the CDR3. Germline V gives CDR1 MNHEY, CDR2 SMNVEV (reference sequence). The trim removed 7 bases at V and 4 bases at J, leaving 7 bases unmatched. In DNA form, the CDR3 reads TGTGCCAGCAAGATGGACAGGGAGCCAGATACGCAGTATTTT. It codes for CASKMDREPDTQYF.